These T cell receptor beta chains were read from a single sample in a study of a mutant IDH1 vaccine in newly diagnosed glioma. The table came from immunoSEQ multiplex PCR; TCRdb's copy has only in-frame clones and leaves some out. Of fewer than 30,000 clones listed, around 77% are singletons. Their target antigens are unknown. The specimen comprised PBMCs, sampled from a glioma patient whose treatment included an IDH1 peptide vaccine. Source of these receptors: a woman aged 18-30 years with glioma. CDR3s include the opening cysteine and the closing phenylalanine or tryptophan. Some rows mark clone size as missing; the rest say once, few, many or name a class of expanded clone.

clone_size	j_call	v_call	cdr3_aa
NA	TRBJ1-2	TRBV2	CASRENPVLNYGYTF
NA	TRBJ2-5	TRBV6-5	CASSYSSGVQETQYF
NA	TRBJ2-2	TRBV7-8	CASSSTRNTGELFF
NA	TRBJ2-5	TRBV2	CARDGQGLQETQYF
NA	TRBJ2-7	TRBV15	CATSRDRQSYEQYF
NA	TRBJ2-6	TRBV7-2	CASSSGTGVPSGANVLTF
NA	TRBJ2-5	TRBV7-9	CASRGQTAGGPQETQYF
NA	TRBJ2-5	TRBV4-2	CASSQLAGDQETQYF
NA	TRBJ2-2	TRBV27	CASSLSGLPTGELFF
few	TRBJ1-1	TRBV30	CAFQQGAGLAFF
NA	TRBJ1-2	TRBV7-9	CASSLPATGESGGYTF
once	TRBJ1-1	TRBV19	CASKFGTANTEAFF
NA	TRBJ2-7	TRBV5-1	CASSYITGDSYEQYF
NA	TRBJ2-1	TRBV5-1	CASSRAESSYNEQFF
NA	TRBJ1-1	TRBV6-5	CASSYGGSTEAFF
NA	TRBJ2-5	TRBV5-1	CASSSRSGTGEVKTQYF
NA	TRBJ2-2	TRBV5-6	CASSSARSGIYTGELFF
NA	TRBJ1-4	TRBV7-8	CASSSQGALNEKLFF
NA	TRBJ2-5	TRBV2	CASSGRGFQETQYF
NA	TRBJ2-3	TRBV5-6	CASSEAGGRTQYF
NA	TRBJ2-3	TRBV10-3	CAISGPVAGGPSDTQYF
NA	TRBJ2-1	TRBV30	CAWSGGFRVNEQFF
few	TRBJ1-2	TRBV29-1	CSVGGGSVYGYTF
NA	TRBJ1-2	TRBV28	CASSFSELYGYTF
NA	TRBJ2-5	TRBV15	CATSRDVPGSFTQETQYF
once	TRBJ2-5	TRBV14	CASSQGSAGQETQYF
few	TRBJ2-1	TRBV7-8	CASSLGWGSRNEQFF
few	TRBJ1-1	TRBV5-5	CASSPRRSRVNEAFF
NA	TRBJ2-7	TRBV27	CASMGPALLSDEQYF
NA	TRBJ1-1	TRBV6-1	CASRDYDRYTEAFF
NA	TRBJ2-7	TRBV5-6	CASSPDRGHEQYF
NA	TRBJ1-5	TRBV5-6	CASSLERGRGNQPQHF
once	TRBJ1-5	TRBV6-4	CASSDSYGGRQPQHF
NA	TRBJ2-7	TRBV19	CASSTYRGRGNYEQYF
medium-sized	TRBJ2-5	TRBV19	CASSVTSGDFETQYF
NA	TRBJ1-3	TRBV6-1	CASKRNSGNTIYF
NA	TRBJ1-6	TRBV13	CASSSRQYNSPLHF
NA	TRBJ1-4	TRBV6-5	CASKYSLSNEKLFF
NA	TRBJ1-6	TRBV11-2	CASSLQQRNSPLHF
NA	TRBJ1-3	TRBV25-1	CASSETGLSGNTIYF
NA	TRBJ2-7	TRBV27	CASGGGWYEQYF
NA	TRBJ2-5	TRBV18	CASSPIMRETQYF
NA	TRBJ2-6	TRBV18	CASSPGSGANVLTF
NA	TRBJ2-7	TRBV5-6	CASSQGRGYEQYF
few	TRBJ2-3	TRBV19	CATQGREADTQYF
NA	TRBJ1-2	TRBV4-1	CASSHVQGGNYGYTF
few	TRBJ1-1	TRBV15	CATSSDLLGDRLNTEAFF
NA	TRBJ2-5	TRBV10-3	CAISERRMGTSGSPETQYF